This TCR beta chain was obtained from a study of cytomegalovirus exposure and HLA in healthy donors. Study overall: Ancestry clustering placed roughly four fifths of 350 to 500 genotyped donors in the Caucasian-associated cluster.

Study-wide findings and caveats: In an earlier analysis, productive rearrangement rates for most beta V segments clustered near 87% or 30%. A later analysis linked fewer than 20,000 TCR beta sequences to HLA alleles at 0.05 false discovery rate. Indistinguishability led to the exclusion of some V segments, TRBV6-2 and TRBV6-3 included.

With respect to this clone: Its antigen is still unknown.

With 60 Vbeta and 13 Jbeta primers, the PCR was carried out. Measured with immunoSEQ multiplex PCR; TCRdb has only the in-frame clones, and not every one. The sample lists under 130,000 clones; 60% to 80% were seen once. The V and J ends lost 3 bases and 1 base, in that order; junction bases with no gene match: 12. Germline CDR1 SGHTA, CDR2 FQGNSA. The CDR3 extends over 17 amino acids. This sequence joins TRBV7-2 and TRBJ2-7, with 7 bases lining up with TRBD2. Material for sequencing was PBMCs. The TCR sequence derives from a middle-aged man in good health and CMV-seropositive. The CDR3 spells CASSFLPGTKGSYEQYF. CDR3 coding DNA: TGTGCCAGCAGCTTCCTCCCCGGGACTAAAGGGTCCTACGAGCAGTACTTC.